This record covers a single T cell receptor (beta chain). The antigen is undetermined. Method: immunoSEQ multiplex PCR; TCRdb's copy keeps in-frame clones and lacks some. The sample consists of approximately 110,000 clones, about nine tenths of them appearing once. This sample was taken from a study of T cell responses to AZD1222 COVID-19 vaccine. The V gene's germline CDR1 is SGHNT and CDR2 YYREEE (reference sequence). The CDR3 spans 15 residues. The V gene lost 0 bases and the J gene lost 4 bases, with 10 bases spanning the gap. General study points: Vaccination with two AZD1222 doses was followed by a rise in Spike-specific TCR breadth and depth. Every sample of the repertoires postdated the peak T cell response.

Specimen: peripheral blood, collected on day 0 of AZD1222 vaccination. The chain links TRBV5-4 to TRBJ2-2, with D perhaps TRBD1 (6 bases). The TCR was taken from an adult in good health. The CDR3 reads CASSLEAGATGELFF. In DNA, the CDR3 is TGTGCCAGCAGCTTGGAGGCAGGGGCCACCGGGGAGCTGTTTTTT.